The subject of this entry is one TCR beta chain. Data came from immunoSEQ multiplex PCR; TCRdb stores just in-frame clones and leaves some out. This sample has 130,000 to 150,000 clones, with 80% to 90% found just once. The CDR3 sequence is 15 residues long. Trimming at V came to 6 bases and at J to 5 bases, leaving 11 bases not matched to a gene. Germline values: CDR1 MNHEY, CDR2 SVGAGI. This sample is drawn from a study of blood T cell repertoires in COVID-19. Looking at the study overall: Sites in the United States, Italy and Spain provided acute and convalescent COVID-19 samples.

Source material: peripheral blood. The receptor comes from a woman aged 60 to 75 with COVID-19, enrolled during active disease. This chain links TRBV6-5 with TRBJ1-1; 8 nucleotides agree with TRBD1. CDR3 protein: CASSTGQGWWTEAFF. CDR3 coding DNA: TGTGCCAGCAGCACCGGACAGGGATGGTGGACTGAAGCTTTCTTT.